This T cell receptor (beta chain) was documented in a study of graft-versus-host responses after intestinal transplantation. Looking at the study overall: Among the recipients, all got anti-thymocyte globulin induction and then tacrolimus and steroids for roughly three years.

This CDR3 has 12 residues. Trimming took 5 bases from V and 6 from J, leaving 7 bases between them. Germline V gives CDR1 PRHDT, CDR2 FYEKMQ (reference sequence). Produced via immunoSEQ multiplex PCR; TCRdb's table is partial and in-frame only. The data show under 45,000 clones, with roughly 90% seen just once and 7.1% held by the top ten. Comment on this clone: Its antigen is as yet unknown.

Study-level findings and limits: GvH clones were found in recipient marrow; some appeared first in ileum or blood. Peak circulating GvH clone levels were associated with early post-transplant HvG declines.

This clonotype originated in a human patient who received an intestinal transplant, so some T cells may come from the graft donor. The chain joins TRBV13 to TRBJ2-2; weak D call: TRBD1 (5 bases). Source: PBMCs, taken 267 days after transplant. This CDR3 reads CASSQGPGELFF. In DNA form, the CDR3 reads TGTGCCAGCAGCCAGGGCCCCGGGGAGCTGTTTTTT.